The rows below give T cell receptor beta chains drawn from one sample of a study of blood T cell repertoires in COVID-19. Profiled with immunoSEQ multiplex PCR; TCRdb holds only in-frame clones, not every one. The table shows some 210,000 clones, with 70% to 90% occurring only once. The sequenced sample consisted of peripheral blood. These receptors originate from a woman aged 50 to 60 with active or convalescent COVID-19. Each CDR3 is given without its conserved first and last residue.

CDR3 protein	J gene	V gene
ASSPDGTANTGELF	TRBJ2-2	TRBV19
ATGAGEGTDTQY	TRBJ2-3	TRBV5-1
ASSLENRVGTEAF	TRBJ1-1	TRBV5-1
AVGRGNTDTQY	TRBJ2-3	TRBV10-3
AISEFGTGGANIQY	TRBJ2-4	TRBV10-3
ASKWDRGTEAF	TRBJ1-1	TRBV19
ATSDFFASAYSTDTQY	TRBJ2-3	TRBV24-1
ARSLGQGRNTIY	TRBJ1-3	TRBV5-3
ASSSQATGIHEQY	TRBJ2-7	TRBV27
ASSQAGGSTEQF	TRBJ2-1	TRBV9
ASSLDRVPYNEQF	TRBJ2-1	TRBV7-3